The 24 T cell receptor beta chains listed next were all sequenced from one sample in a study of T cells after yellow fever vaccination. TCRdb re-called the 5' RACE reads with MiXCR, one entry per CDR3 protein. The profile covers tens of thousands of distinct CDR3 sequences, with around 7% appearing a single time and roughly a third taken by the ten largest. The sequences come from CD8+ T cells sorted from PBMCs, collected 5 days after the first yellow fever vaccination. The receptors were gathered from a man younger than 35 who received the YFV17D yellow fever vaccine.

This clonotype was recorded a few times. The chain uses TRBV28 and TRBJ1-5; D may be TRBD1 (6 bases). Germline CDR1 is MDHEN and CDR2 is SYDVKM. This CDR3 region has 16 residues. V lost 2 bases and J 6 bases, leaving 17 bases between the germline ends. DNA of the CDR3: TGTGCCAGCAGTTTAGAATCCAGGGGCCCTTTTCAGCCCCAGCATTTT. As protein: CASSLESRGPFQPQHF.

The chain carries TRBV7-2 and TRBJ2-3; 12 nucleotides line up with TRBD1. The CDR3 runs 17 residues. CDR1 is SGHTA and CDR2 is FQGNSA in the germline V gene. Losses at the gene ends were 5 bases for V and 3 bases for J; bases not matched to a gene: 9. CDR3 region: CASSETGTGGYTDTQYF. The CDR3 DNA follows: TGTGCCAGCAGCGAGACCGGGACAGGGGGCTATACAGATACGCAGTATTTT.

The chain carries TRBV4-2 and TRBJ2-7; D may be TRBD1 or TRBD2 (5 bases each). Trimming removed 4 bases from V and 4 bases from J, with 14 bases in between. This CDR3 spans 14 amino acids. The germline gives CDR1 LGHNA, CDR2 YNFKEQ. The CDR3 coding sequence is TGTGCCAGCAGCCCCGGGGCGGGCGGGTACGAGCAGTACTTC. As protein: CASSPGAGGYEQYF.

This clonotype was counted ten times or more. The rearrangement uses TRBV4-3 and TRBJ2-1; TRBD1 aligns across 7 bases. Germline V gives CDR1 LGHNA, CDR2 YSLEER. Unmatched junction bases numbered 7, after V lost 6 bases and J lost 2 bases. The CDR3 extends over 15 amino acids. For the CDR3, the DNA is TGCGCCAGCAGTCCCGGGACAGCCGCCTACAATGAGCAGTTCTTC. It encodes CASSPGTAAYNEQFF.

V is TRBV7-9 and J is TRBJ1-2; 7 bases are shared with TRBD1. V trimming: 7 bases; J trimming: 4 bases; junction bases outside the gene matches: 12. The CDR3 extends over 15 amino acids. Germline V CDR1 and CDR2: SEHNR, FQNEAQ (reference sequence). The CDR3 DNA sequence: TGTGCCAGCACCTTGGGACAGCGGCCTATCTATGGCTACACCTTC. It is translated as CASTLGQRPIYGYTF. The full variable domain, rest sourced from reference TRBV7-9 and TRBJ1-2, is DTGVSQNPRHKITKRGQNVTFRCDPISEHNRLYWYRQTLGQGPEFLTYFQNEAQLEKSRLLSDRFSAERPKGSFSTLEIQRTEQGDSAMYLCASTLGQRPIYGYTFGSGTRLTVV.

This clonotype was seen more than once but under ten times. The rearrangement links TRBV20-1 to TRBJ1-5; 8 bases align to TRBD1. The trim removed 2 bases at V and 4 bases at J, leaving 10 bases unmatched. The germline V gene has CDR1 DFQATT and CDR2 SNEGSKA (reference sequence). The CDR3 spans 16 residues. CDR3 sequence (DNA): TGCAGTGCTAGACCGAAAGGGACAGGTCGGAATCAGCCCCAGCATTTT. It specifies CSARPKGTGRNQPQHF.

Many counts were recorded for this clonotype. The chain recombines TRBV5-1 with TRBJ2-7; D remains unclear. Germline V CDR1 and CDR2: SGHRS, YFSETQ. This CDR3 has 13 residues. The V and J ends lost 6 bases and 0 bases respectively, with 10 bases between them. The CDR3: CASTRPGSYEQYF. The CDR3 coding sequence is TGCGCCAGCACCCGGCCGGGCTCCTACGAGCAGTACTTC. The whole variable domain, filled in from reference TRBV5-1 and TRBJ2-7, reads KAGVTQTPRYLIKTRGQQVTLSCSPISGHRSVSWYQQTPGQGLQFLFEYFSETQRNKGNFPGRFSGRQFSNSRSEMNVSTLELGDSALYLCASTRPGSYEQYFGPGTRLTVT.

The chain couples TRBV9 to TRBJ1-4; 8 nucleotides agree with TRBD1. CDR3 length: 15 amino acids. Germline V gene lookup returns CDR1 SGDLS and CDR2 YYNGEE. Unmatched junction bases numbered 8, after V lost 3 bases and J lost 7 bases. The CDR3 reads CASSERQGISEKLFF. The CDR3 DNA reads TGTGCCAGCAGCGAAAGACAGGGGATAAGTGAAAAACTGTTTTTT.

This clonotype was observed a handful of times. The chain recombines TRBV6-2 or TRBV6-3 with TRBJ2-7; tentatively, D is TRBD2 (6 bases). Trimming took off 2 bases at V and 3 bases at J, with 11 bases between the two ends. Germline values: CDR1 MNHEY, CDR2 SVGEGT. The CDR3 totals 14 residues. The CDR3 DNA reads as TGTGCCAGCAGTTACGGCGGGGATGGCTACGAGCAGTACGTC. Protein sequence: CASSYGGDGYEQYV.

The chain employs TRBV5-1 and TRBJ1-1; no definite D call. CDR1 and CDR2 (germline): SGHRS, YFSETQ. V lost 0 bases to trimming and J lost 1 base, with 10 bases between them. This CDR3 comprises 15 residues. In nucleotides, the CDR3 is TGCGCCAGCAGCTTGGAGGAGGGCCAGAACACTGAAGCTTTCTTT. Protein sequence: CASSLEEGQNTEAFF.

As for this clonotype: This may come from a read error, since a much larger clone is one base off. This chain uses TRBV7-2 with TRBJ2-5; D may be TRBD2 (6 bases). Germline V CDR1 and CDR2: SGHTA, FQGNSA. This CDR3 contains 15 residues. V was cut by 0 bases and J by 5 bases, with 13 bases left in between. The CDR3 sequence is CASSLARGRNETQYF. The DNA of the CDR3 is TGTGCCAGCAGCTTAGCGCGGGGAAGGAATGAGACCCAGTACTTC.

This clonotype was observed at least ten times. The J gene is TRBJ1-1, the V gene TRBV10-3, with 7 positions matching TRBD1. CDR1 ENHRY and CDR2 SYGVKD come from the germline V gene. The CDR3 spans 12 residues. The junction had 3 bases not matched to a gene; V was cut back by 7 bases and J by 4 bases. The CDR3, as DNA: TGTGCCATCACGGCAGGGGGCACTGAAGCTTTCTTT. Amino acid sequence: CAITAGGTEAFF.

In its sample, this clonotype was seen many times. The chain carries TRBV3-1 and TRBJ2-5; 10 bases line up with TRBD2. The trim removed 3 bases at V and 5 bases at J, leaving 9 bases unmatched. This CDR3 has 16 amino acids. CDR1 LGHDT and CDR2 YNNKEL come from the germline V gene (reference sequence). The DNA for the CDR3 is TGTGCCAGCAGCCACTACTTAGCGGGGGGCGGTGAGACCCAGTACTTC. Its translation is CASSHYLAGGGETQYF.

This clonotype was observed many times. The chain links TRBV6-2 or TRBV6-3 to TRBJ2-1, with 7 positions matching TRBD1. The CDR3 has 14 residues. CDR1 MNHEY and CDR2 SVGEGT come from the germline V gene. V was pared by 10 bases and J by 4 bases, with 10 bases of the junction left unmatched. CDR3 bases: TGTGCCACCCACCCGGGACAGTTATACAATGAGCAGTTCTTC. It codes for CATHPGQLYNEQFF.

This clonotype was counted ten times or more. This chain links TRBV27 with TRBJ2-2; 7 bases map to TRBD1. With V trimmed by 5 bases and J by 7 bases, 25 bases remained unmatched. CDR1 MNHEY and CDR2 SMNVEV come from the germline V gene (reference sequence). The CDR3 is 20 residues long. Written as DNA, the CDR3 is TGTGCCAGCAGTAAGCCCACCGAATTGATAAGACAGGGAAGTTTCGGGGAGCTGTTTTTT. This sequence encodes CASSKPTELIRQGSFGELFF.

In its sample, this clonotype was seen many times. The chain has TRBV6-5 and TRBJ1-6; D possibly corresponds to TRBD1 (6 bases). Trimming took 6 bases from V and 7 from J, leaving 10 bases between them. CDR3 length: 13 amino acids. Germline V CDR1 and CDR2: MNHEY, SVGAGI. CDR3 loop: CASSTGSNSPLHF. In nucleotides, the CDR3 is TGTGCCAGCAGCACAGGGTCAAATTCACCCCTCCACTTT.

In its sample, this clonotype was seen a few times. The chain recombines TRBV4-2 with TRBJ2-3; no reliable D call. Deletions cut 0 bases from V and 4 bases from J, with 14 bases between. Germline V CDR1 and CDR2: LGHNA, YNFKEQ. This CDR3 region has 16 residues. CDR3 coding DNA: TGTGCCAGCAGCCAAGATCCTGGATACGTCTCAGATACGCAGTATTTT. This sequence encodes CASSQDPGYVSDTQYF.

This clonotype was found many times. The chain couples TRBV5-8 to TRBJ2-5; D uncertain. Germline-derived CDR1 and CDR2 are SGHTS and YDEGEE. The V end was cut by 1 base, the J end by 4 bases, with 14 bases between. The CDR3 is made up of 15 amino acids. CDR3 DNA: TGTGCCAGCAGCTTGTATGGATTAGCTCCAGAGACCCAGTACTTC. Residues: CASSLYGLAPETQYF.

CDR3 sequence: CASSLSSGQGLGEQYF. The DNA of the CDR3 is TGTGCCAGCAGCTTATCATCGGGACAGGGGTTGGGCGAGCAGTACTTC. The rearrangement uses TRBV7-8 and TRBJ2-7; 10 bases map to TRBD1. J lost 6 bases, V lost 2 bases, and 10 bases had no gene match. There are 16 residues in the CDR3. CDR1 is SGHVS, CDR2 FQNEAQ, per germline.

This clonotype has ten or more counts. The chain is built from TRBV19 and TRBJ2-4; D unresolved. V was shortened by 6 bases and J by 3 bases, with 12 bases between the two germline ends. The CDR3 length is 14 residues. Germline assignment: CDR1 LNHDA and CDR2 SQIVND (reference sequence). For the CDR3, the DNA is TGTGCCAGTAGGCCCGAAGGGCGCAAAAACATTCAGTACTTC. Its protein product is CASRPEGRKNIQYF.

V is TRBV7-9 and J is TRBJ2-1, with 8 bases lining up with TRBD1. There are 15 residues in the CDR3. The V segment lost 4 bases and the J segment 7 bases; nucleotides outside the gene matches: 9. Germline CDR1 is SEHNR and CDR2 is FQNEAQ (reference sequence). The CDR3 is CASSSDRELFNEQFF. The CDR3 DNA reads as TGTGCCAGCAGCTCGGACAGGGAGCTTTTTAATGAGCAGTTCTTC.

The chain is built from TRBV29-1 and TRBJ2-5, with 7 bases matching TRBD2. The CDR3 has 14 amino acids. Trimming removed 4 bases from V and 0 bases from J; junction bases left unmatched: 5. Looked up from germline, CDR1 is SQVTM and CDR2 is ANQGSEA. The CDR3 loop reads CSVVWGGYQETQYF. The CDR3 DNA follows: TGCAGCGTTGTGTGGGGGGGGTACCAAGAGACCCAGTACTTC.

Many counts were recorded for this clonotype. This chain joins TRBV4-3 and TRBJ2-3; D unclear. The CDR3 totals 17 residues. Germline V gives CDR1 LGHNA, CDR2 YSLEER. Trimming removed 0 bases at V and 3 bases at J, with 16 bases between. DNA for the CDR3: TGCGCCAGCAGCCAAGAGCACCCGTCGAACCCGACAGATACGCAGTATTTT. Amino acids: CASSQEHPSNPTDTQYF.

This clonotype was observed at least ten times. This chain joins TRBV6-5 and TRBJ2-1; possible D gene TRBD1, 6 bases. From germline, CDR1 is MNHEY and CDR2 SVGAGI. CDR3 length: 15 residues. V was pared by 0 bases and J by 2 bases, with 8 bases between. The CDR3 bases are TGTGCCAGCAGTTACTCGTCAGGGGCCTACAATGAGCAGTTCTTC. Translating it yields CASSYSSGAYNEQFF.